This T cell receptor (beta chain) originates from a study of sequential checkpoint blockade in melanoma. The overall study: Both treatment sequences were followed by maintenance nivolumab.

Profiled with immunoSEQ multiplex PCR; TCRdb holds only in-frame clones, not every one. Among around 9,100 clones, approximately 59% were seen once, and the ten largest hold around 41%. In its sample, this clone was seen a few times. CDR3 length: 14 amino acids. V was clipped by 4 bases and J by 7 bases, with 13 bases between them. Germline V lookup: CDR1 SGHTA, CDR2 FQGNSA. Treatment reported: randomized to nivolumab then ipilimumab (arm A) or the reverse (arm B). DNA-damaging chemotherapy had not been given to any patient beforehand. PBMC sorting kept live CD3+CD8+ cells without CD19 or CD56. The source is a human donor with melanoma. The genes are TRBV7-2 and TRBJ2-2; weak D call: TRBD1 (5 bases). The material was CD8+ T cells sorted from blood (inferred from file names), obtained from a patient given nivolumab and ipilimumab in sequence. The CDR3 DNA follows: TGTGCCAGCAGCTCTTCAGGGTTTGGCGGGGAGCTGTTTTTT. The encoded protein is CASSSSGFGGELFF.